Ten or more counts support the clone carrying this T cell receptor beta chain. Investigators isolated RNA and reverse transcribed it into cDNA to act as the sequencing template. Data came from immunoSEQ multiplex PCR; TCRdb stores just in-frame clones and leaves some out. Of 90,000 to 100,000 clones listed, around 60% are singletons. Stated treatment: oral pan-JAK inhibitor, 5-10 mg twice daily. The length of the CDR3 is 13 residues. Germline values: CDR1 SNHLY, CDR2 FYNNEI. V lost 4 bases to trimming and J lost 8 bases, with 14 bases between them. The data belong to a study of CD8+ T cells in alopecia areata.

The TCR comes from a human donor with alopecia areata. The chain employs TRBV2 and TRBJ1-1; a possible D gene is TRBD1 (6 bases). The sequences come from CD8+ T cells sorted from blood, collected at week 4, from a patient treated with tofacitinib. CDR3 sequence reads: CASSGPGANEAFF. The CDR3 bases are TGTGCCAGCAGTGGGCCAGGGGCGAACGAAGCTTTCTTT.